This T cell receptor beta chain was recovered during a study of regulatory T cells in long-lasting Graves disease. Across the study: More than 5 years of antithyroid drugs with positive TSH receptor antibodies defined persistent Graves' disease. Regarding the study as a whole: Whereas new patients shared 870 or so public clonotypes, persistent patients shared more, at 2,500 to 3,500. Favored usage of TRBV28, TRBJ1-2 and TRBJ2-5 was recorded in persistent disease.

The CDR3 runs to 13 residues. Germline assignment: CDR1 PRHDT and CDR2 FYEKMQ (reference sequence). Trimming removed 1 base from V and 7 bases from J, with 8 bases in between. Construction of the TCR beta libraries employed iRepertoire HTBI primers in conjunction with Arm-PCR of CDR3 regions. TCRdb fed the multiplex PCR reads into MiXCR, producing one record per CDR3 protein. This table has more than 350,000 distinct CDR3 sequences, roughly a fifth appearing once. Noted time point: persistent/refractory GD, antithyroid drugs over 5 years with positive TRAb. Researchers made the TCR library from RNA that was extracted from PBMCs. Nine milliliters of peripheral blood went into EDTA tubes. Concerning this clonotype itself: What it binds is not known.

The source was peripheral blood mononuclear cells (PBMCs), collected when the disease was refractory, from a patient treated with antithyroid drugs. The sequence came from a female donor with Graves disease. The chain recombines TRBV13 with TRBJ2-1; no firm D call. The CDR3 DNA reads as TGTGCCAGCAGCTTAGTGACTCGGAATGAGCAGTTCTTC. Amino acids: CASSLVTRNEQFF.